The rows below give T cell receptor beta chains drawn from one sample of a study of post-analysis software for immune sequencing data. TCRdb re-called the PCR reads with MiXCR, one entry per CDR3 protein. The profile shows a few hundred thousand distinct CDR3 sequences, around a third of them singletons. Sequencing was carried out using blood. These receptors originate from a girl between 2 and 17 years old with multiple sclerosis. CDR3s include the opening cysteine and the closing phenylalanine or tryptophan. Each record gives: J gene, clone size, D gene, CDR3 length, V gene, CDR3 DNA, CDR3 protein. The D gene is left open where the match is weak. Clone size is given for some rows only: seen once, a few or many times, or a class if the clone is expanded.

j_call: TRBJ2-7
clone_size: few
d_call: NA
cdr3_length: 15
v_call: TRBV20-1
cdr3_nt: TGCAGTGCTAGAGATTTGGCAACCGATTCCTACGAGCAGTACTTC
cdr3_aa: CSARDLATDSYEQYF

j_call: TRBJ1-2
clone_size: NA
d_call: NA
cdr3_length: 17
v_call: TRBV5-1
cdr3_nt: TGCGCCAGCAGCCTCCACGGGGGCGCGACTGAGGGCTATGGCTACACCTTC
cdr3_aa: CASSLHGGATEGYGYTF

j_call: TRBJ2-4
clone_size: NA
d_call: NA
cdr3_length: 14
v_call: TRBV3-1
cdr3_nt: TGTGCCAGCAGCCAAGGTCCTCTGGCGGACATTCAGTACTTC
cdr3_aa: CASSQGPLADIQYF

j_call: TRBJ2-5
clone_size: few
d_call: NA
cdr3_length: 14
v_call: TRBV6-6
cdr3_nt: NA
cdr3_aa: CASSTSVKKETQYF

j_call: TRBJ2-5
clone_size: NA
d_call: NA
cdr3_length: 16
v_call: TRBV20-1
cdr3_nt: TGCAGTGCTAGCTTAGGCGGGGCTCAACTCGGGGAGACCCAGTACTTC
cdr3_aa: CSASLGGAQLGETQYF

j_call: TRBJ2-7
clone_size: many
d_call: NA
cdr3_length: 13
v_call: TRBV5-1
cdr3_nt: TGCGCCAGCAGCTTGGCCCTAAGGGACGAGCAGTACTTC
cdr3_aa: CASSLALRDEQYF

j_call: TRBJ2-1
clone_size: many
d_call: TRBD2
cdr3_length: 15
v_call: TRBV4-1
cdr3_nt: TGCGCCAGCAGCCAAGAAAATGCGGGGGGAAATGAGCAGTTCTTC
cdr3_aa: CASSQENAGGNEQFF

j_call: TRBJ2-1
clone_size: NA
d_call: NA
cdr3_length: 15
v_call: TRBV5-1
cdr3_nt: TGCGCCAGCAGCCCCGACCATGACAGTTACAATGAGCAGTTCTTC
cdr3_aa: CASSPDHDSYNEQFF

j_call: TRBJ1-2
clone_size: NA
d_call: NA
cdr3_length: 17
v_call: TRBV6-1
cdr3_nt: TGTGCCAGCAGTCCTCCAGGTTTGTCCAGGCTTAACTATGGCTACACCTTC
cdr3_aa: CASSPPGLSRLNYGYTF

j_call: TRBJ2-7
clone_size: few
d_call: NA
cdr3_length: 14
v_call: TRBV12-3/TRBV12-4
cdr3_nt: TGTGCCAGCAGTCTCGGGGGCTCTTTGTACGAGCAGTACTTC
cdr3_aa: CASSLGGSLYEQYF

j_call: TRBJ1-2
clone_size: many
d_call: TRBD1
cdr3_length: 12
v_call: TRBV5-1
cdr3_nt: TGCGCCAGCAGCCCTGACAGGGATGGCTACACCTTC
cdr3_aa: CASSPDRDGYTF

j_call: TRBJ2-1
clone_size: NA
d_call: NA
cdr3_length: 15
v_call: TRBV7-3
cdr3_nt: TGTGCCAGCAGCTTAGGTCTAGCAAATAATTATGAGCAGTTCTTC
cdr3_aa: CASSLGLANNYEQFF

j_call: TRBJ2-5
clone_size: few
d_call: TRBD2
cdr3_length: 16
v_call: TRBV5-6
cdr3_nt: TGTGCCAGCAGCTTGGAACTAGCGGGCCTCCAGGGGACCCAGTACTTC
cdr3_aa: CASSLELAGLQGTQYF

j_call: TRBJ1-1
clone_size: NA
d_call: NA
cdr3_length: 16
v_call: TRBV14
cdr3_nt: TGTGCCAGCAGCCAAAAAGGAGGGTGGATGAACACTGAAGCTTTCTTT
cdr3_aa: CASSQKGGWMNTEAFF

j_call: TRBJ1-1
clone_size: NA
d_call: NA
cdr3_length: 14
v_call: TRBV27
cdr3_nt: TGTGCCAGCAGGTTATTAAGCTTCAACACTGAAGCTTTCTTT
cdr3_aa: CASRLLSFNTEAFF

j_call: TRBJ2-4
clone_size: NA
d_call: NA
cdr3_length: 17
v_call: TRBV7-9
cdr3_nt: TGTGCCAGCAGCTTAGTAAGTCCGGGATTAGCCAAAAACATTCAGTACTTC
cdr3_aa: CASSLVSPGLAKNIQYF